The clone carrying this T cell receptor beta chain was detected many times. The antigen is unknown. The CDR3 has 14 residues. Between the trimmed V and J ends, which lost 5 bases and 2 bases, there was a span of 13 bases. The germline V gene has CDR1 SNHLY and CDR2 FYNNEI. Each CDR3 protein gets one entry after TCRdb re-called the 5' RACE reads with MiXCR. The sample carries around 37,000 distinct CDR3 sequences, about 8.2% recorded once. This specimen belongs to a study of early T cells in non-severe SARS-CoV-2 infection. Turning to the study itself: The authors sequenced bulk RNA from unsorted whole blood, leaving chains unpaired.

General study findings and limits: VDJdb matches were skewed toward anti-spike CD8 T cell responses.

The sample was whole blood. The V call is TRBV2, the J call TRBJ2-7; D is perhaps TRBD1 (6 bases). This clonotype was sampled from an adult who was a healthcare worker with PCR-confirmed SARS-CoV-2 infection or an uninfected control (not recorded which). CDR3 loop: CASSHLDRTYEQYF. The DNA of the CDR3 is TGTGCCAGCAGTCATCTCGACAGGACCTACGAGCAGTACTTC.